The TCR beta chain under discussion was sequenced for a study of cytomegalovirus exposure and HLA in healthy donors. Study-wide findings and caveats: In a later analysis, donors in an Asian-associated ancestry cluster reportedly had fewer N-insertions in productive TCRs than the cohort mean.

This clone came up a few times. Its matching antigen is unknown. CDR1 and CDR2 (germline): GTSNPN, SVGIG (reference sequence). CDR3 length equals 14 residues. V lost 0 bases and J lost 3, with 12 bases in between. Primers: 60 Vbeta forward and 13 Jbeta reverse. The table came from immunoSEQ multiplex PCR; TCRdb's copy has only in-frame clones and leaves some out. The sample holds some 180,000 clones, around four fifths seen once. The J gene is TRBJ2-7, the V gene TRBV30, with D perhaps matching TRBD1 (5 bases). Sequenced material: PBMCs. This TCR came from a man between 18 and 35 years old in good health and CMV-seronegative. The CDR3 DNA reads TGTGCCTGGAGTGTTGGCAGGGCAAACTACGAGCAGTACTTC. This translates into CAWSVGRANYEQYF.